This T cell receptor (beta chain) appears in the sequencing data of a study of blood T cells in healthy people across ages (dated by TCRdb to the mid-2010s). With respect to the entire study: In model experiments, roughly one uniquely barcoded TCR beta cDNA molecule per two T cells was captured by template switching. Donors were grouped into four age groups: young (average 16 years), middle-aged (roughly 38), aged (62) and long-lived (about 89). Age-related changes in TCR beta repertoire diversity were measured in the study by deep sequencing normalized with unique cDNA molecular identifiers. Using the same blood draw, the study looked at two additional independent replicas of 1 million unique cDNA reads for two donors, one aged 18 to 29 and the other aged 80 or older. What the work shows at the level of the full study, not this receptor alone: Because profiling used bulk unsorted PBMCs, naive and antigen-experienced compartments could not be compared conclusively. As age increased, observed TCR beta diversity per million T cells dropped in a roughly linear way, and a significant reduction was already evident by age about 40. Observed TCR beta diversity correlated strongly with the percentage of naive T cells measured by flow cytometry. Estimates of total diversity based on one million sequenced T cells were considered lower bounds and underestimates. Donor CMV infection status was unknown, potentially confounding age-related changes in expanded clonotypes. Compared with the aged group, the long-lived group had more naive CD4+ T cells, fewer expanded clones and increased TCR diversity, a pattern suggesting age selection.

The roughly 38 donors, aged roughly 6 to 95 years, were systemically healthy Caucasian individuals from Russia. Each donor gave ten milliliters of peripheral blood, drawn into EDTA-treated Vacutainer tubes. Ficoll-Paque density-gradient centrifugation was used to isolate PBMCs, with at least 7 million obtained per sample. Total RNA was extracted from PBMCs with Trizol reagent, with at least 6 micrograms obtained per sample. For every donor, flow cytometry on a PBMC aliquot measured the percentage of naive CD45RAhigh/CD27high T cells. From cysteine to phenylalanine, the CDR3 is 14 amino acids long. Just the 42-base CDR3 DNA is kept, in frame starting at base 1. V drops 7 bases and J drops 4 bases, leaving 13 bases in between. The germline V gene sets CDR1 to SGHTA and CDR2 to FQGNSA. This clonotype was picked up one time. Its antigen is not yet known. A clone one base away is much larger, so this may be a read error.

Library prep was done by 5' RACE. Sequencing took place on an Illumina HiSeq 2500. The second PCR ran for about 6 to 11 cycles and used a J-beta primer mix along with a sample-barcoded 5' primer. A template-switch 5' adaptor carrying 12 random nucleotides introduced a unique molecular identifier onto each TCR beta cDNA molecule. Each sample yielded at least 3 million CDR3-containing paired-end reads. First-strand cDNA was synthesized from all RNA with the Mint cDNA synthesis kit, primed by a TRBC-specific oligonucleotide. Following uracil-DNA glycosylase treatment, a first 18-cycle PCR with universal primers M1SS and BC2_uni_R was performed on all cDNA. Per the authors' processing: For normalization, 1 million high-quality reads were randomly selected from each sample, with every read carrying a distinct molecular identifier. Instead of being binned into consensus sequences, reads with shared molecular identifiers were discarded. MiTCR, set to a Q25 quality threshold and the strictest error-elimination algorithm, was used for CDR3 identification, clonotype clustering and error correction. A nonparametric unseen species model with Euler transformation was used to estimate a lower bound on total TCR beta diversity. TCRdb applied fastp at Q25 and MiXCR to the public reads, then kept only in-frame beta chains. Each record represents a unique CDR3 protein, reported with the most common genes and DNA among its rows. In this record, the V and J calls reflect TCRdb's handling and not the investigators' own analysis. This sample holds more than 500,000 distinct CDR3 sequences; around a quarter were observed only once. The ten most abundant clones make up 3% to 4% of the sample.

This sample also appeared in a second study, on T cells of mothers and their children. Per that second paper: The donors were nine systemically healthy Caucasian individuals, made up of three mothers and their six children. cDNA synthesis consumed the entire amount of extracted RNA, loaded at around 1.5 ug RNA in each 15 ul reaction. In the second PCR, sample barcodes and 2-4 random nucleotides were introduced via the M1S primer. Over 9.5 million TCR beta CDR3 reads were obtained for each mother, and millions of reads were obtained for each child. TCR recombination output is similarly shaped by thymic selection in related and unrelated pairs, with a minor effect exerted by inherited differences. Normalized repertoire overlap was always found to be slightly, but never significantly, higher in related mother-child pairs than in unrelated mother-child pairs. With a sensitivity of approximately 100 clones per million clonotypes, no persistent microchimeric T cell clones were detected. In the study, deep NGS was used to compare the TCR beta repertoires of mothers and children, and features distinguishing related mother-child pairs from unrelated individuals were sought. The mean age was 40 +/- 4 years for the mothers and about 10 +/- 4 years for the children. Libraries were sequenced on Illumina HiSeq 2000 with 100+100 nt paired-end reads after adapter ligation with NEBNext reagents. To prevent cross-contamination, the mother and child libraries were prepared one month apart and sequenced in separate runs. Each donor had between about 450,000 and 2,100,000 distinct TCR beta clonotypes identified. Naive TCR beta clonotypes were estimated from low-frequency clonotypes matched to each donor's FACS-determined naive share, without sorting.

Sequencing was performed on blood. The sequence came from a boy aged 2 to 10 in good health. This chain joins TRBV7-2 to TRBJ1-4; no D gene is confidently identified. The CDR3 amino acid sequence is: CASTKGKFNEKLFF. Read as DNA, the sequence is TGTGCCAGCACCAAAGGGAAGTTTAATGAAAAACTGTTTTTT.